Following are 4 T cell receptor beta chains from one sample sequenced in a study of blood T cell repertoires in COVID-19. Libraries were prepared by immunoSEQ multiplex PCR; TCRdb keeps only in-frame clonotypes and omits some of them. The sample lists some 490,000 clones, approximately 91% occurring once. Sample: PBMCs or T cells enriched from blood (not recorded which). These receptors were obtained from a woman aged 60-75 years who had recovered from COVID-19.

This chain connects TRBV28 to TRBJ2-5; D call uncertain. Per the germline V gene, CDR1 is MDHEN and CDR2 is SYDVKM. The V end was cut by 2 bases, the J end by 0 bases, with 4 bases between. The CDR3 totals 13 residues. CDR3 sequence (DNA): TGTGCCAGCAGTTTACGGTACCAAGAGACCCAGTACTTC. It is translated as CASSLRYQETQYF.

The chain has TRBV4-1 and TRBJ2-2, with 8 bases identical to TRBD1. Germline-derived CDR1 and CDR2 are MGHRA and YSYEKL. V was pared by 2 bases and J by 9 bases, with 8 bases of the junction left unmatched. There are 15 residues in the CDR3. The DNA for the CDR3 is TGCGCCAGCAGCCAACCGGGACAGGCACACCGGGAGCTGTTTTTT. Translating it yields CASSQPGQAHRELFF.

The chain employs TRBV20-1 and TRBJ1-6; TRBD1 agrees at 9 bases. Germline CDR1 and CDR2: DFQATT and SNEGSKA (reference sequence). The CDR3 consists of 13 residues. The ends lost 3 bases at V and 11 bases at J; junction bases unmatched: 5. CDR3 in amino acids: CSASGTGFTPLHF. DNA for the CDR3: TGCAGTGCTAGTGGGACAGGGTTTACACCCCTCCACTTT.

The chain carries TRBV28 and TRBJ1-6; the match to TRBD1 covers 8 bases. Germline lookup yields CDR1 MDHEN and CDR2 SYDVKM. The CDR3 totals 15 residues. V shed 6 bases, J shed 6 bases, and the junction held 7 bases outside the gene matches. CDR3 in DNA: TGTGCCAGCAGAGATAGACAGGGGTCTAATTCACCCCTCCACTTT. Protein: CASRDRQGSNSPLHF.